A single sample is the source of the 11 T cell receptor beta chains below, sequenced in a study of blood T cells in healthy people across ages (dated by TCRdb to about 2015). The library was obtained by 5' RACE. Sequencing was carried out with an Illumina HiSeq 2500. The second PCR ran for about 6 to 12 cycles and used a J-beta primer mix along with a sample-barcoded 5' primer. The raw public reads went through TCRdb reprocessing: fastp at Q25, MiXCR clone calling, in-frame beta chains kept. Each CDR3 protein appears once, grouped with its most common genes and DNA. For this sample there are over a million distinct CDR3 sequences; around 43% appear just once. In total, the top ten clones hold 18% of the sample. Sequenced input: blood. These receptors all stem from a woman aged 60 to 75 in good health.

V gene TRBV9 combines with J gene TRBJ2-3, with D perhaps matching TRBD1 (6 bases). Per germline, CDR1 SGDLS and CDR2 YYNGEE. The CDR3 runs 17 residues. Deletions cut 4 bases from V and 4 bases from J, with 22 bases between. In DNA form, the CDR3 reads TGTGCCAGCAGCCTACACAGGGACGGGACCGGACCAGATACGCAGTATTTT. Protein sequence: CASSLHRDGTGPDTQYF.

This sequence joins TRBV5-1 and TRBJ2-1; possible D gene TRBD2, 5 bases. The CDR3 runs 17 residues. CDR1 SGHRS and CDR2 YFSETQ come from the germline V gene. V was shortened by 1 base and J by 0 bases, with 14 bases between the two germline ends. The CDR3 nucleotides are TGCGCCAGCAGCTTGACGTCTAGCCAGAGCTCCTACAATGAGCAGTTCTTC. Amino acids: CASSLTSSQSSYNEQFF.

This clonotype was observed a handful of times. V is TRBV4-1 and J is TRBJ2-1; D gene unclear. CDR3 length equals 15 residues. The germline gives CDR1 MGHRA, CDR2 YSYEKL. The V end lost 3 bases, the J end lost 7 bases, and 16 bases lay between the germline ends. CDR3 sequence reads: CASSHQREVGNEQFF. For the CDR3, the DNA is TGCGCCAGCAGCCACCAGCGAGAGGTGGGGAATGAGCAGTTCTTC.

The rearrangement joins TRBV5-1 to TRBJ2-5; D possibly matches TRBD1 or TRBD2 (6 bases each). V dropped 0 bases and J dropped 1 base, with 19 bases sitting between them. Germline CDR1 and CDR2: SGHRS and YFSETQ. The CDR3 is 18 amino acids. Here the CDR3 reads CASSLAGGAGFSQETQYF. The CDR3 coding sequence is TGCGCCAGCAGCTTGGCCGGGGGCGCGGGTTTCTCCCAAGAGACCCAGTACTTC.

V gene TRBV20-1 combines with J gene TRBJ2-3; 9 bases are shared with TRBD2. Unmatched junction bases numbered 13, after V lost 1 base and J lost 2 bases. The CDR3 loop spans 18 amino acids. Looked up from germline, CDR1 is DFQATT and CDR2 is SNEGSKA (reference sequence). CDR3 nucleotides: TGCAGTGCTAGAGTTCACGATGGGCTAGCGGGATTCACAGATACGCAGTATTTT. The encoded protein is CSARVHDGLAGFTDTQYF.

This clonotype was found a few times. The chain links TRBV7-2 to TRBJ1-6; D not resolved. Trimming stripped 2 bases from V and 7 bases from J, with 6 bases between. Germline V lookup: CDR1 SGHTA, CDR2 FQGNSA. This CDR3 is built from 13 residues. The CDR3: CASSLSRNSPLHF. The CDR3 nucleotides read TGTGCCAGCAGCTTATCGAGGAATTCACCCCTCCACTTT.

CDR3 loop: CASSTGTGPGYGYTF. The CDR3 DNA follows: TGTGCCAGCAGTACAGGGACAGGGCCAGGGTATGGCTACACCTTC. This sequence joins TRBV12-3 or TRBV12-4 and TRBJ1-2; the match to TRBD1 covers 9 bases. V was clipped by 5 bases and J by 5 bases; unmatched bases: 9. The CDR3 is made up of 15 amino acids.

The CDR3 sequence is CSAKSLATKNYEQYF. CDR3 DNA: TGCAGTGCTAAAAGTTTGGCTACAAAGAACTACGAGCAGTACTTC. The gene calls are TRBV20-1 and TRBJ2-7; no firm D call. CDR3 length equals 15 residues. The germline V gene encodes CDR1 DFQATT and CDR2 SNEGSKA (reference sequence). V shed 4 bases and J shed 3 bases, with 19 bases lying between them.

The V gene is TRBV29-1, the J gene TRBJ2-5; D uncertain. CDR1 and CDR2 (germline): SQVTM, ANQGSEA. V was clipped by 0 bases and J by 2 bases, with 10 bases between them. CDR3 length: 14 residues. DNA of the CDR3: TGCAGCGTTGAAGATCCCCGGGTTCAAGAGACCCAGTACTTC. Translating gives CSVEDPRVQETQYF.

This clonotype was observed a handful of times. The rearrangement uses TRBV20-1 and TRBJ1-2; TRBD1 matches at 7 bases. The V segment lost 6 bases and the J segment 8 bases; nucleotides outside the gene matches: 6. The CDR3 length is 11 residues. From germline, CDR1 is DFQATT and CDR2 SNEGSKA (reference sequence). The CDR3: CSAPDRRGYTF. CDR3 DNA: TGCAGTGCCCCGGACAGGCGAGGCTACACCTTC.

The chain carries TRBV25-1 and TRBJ2-7, with 12 bases fitting TRBD1. Germline-derived CDR1 and CDR2 are MGHDK and SYGVNS. The V segment lost 6 bases and the J segment 0 bases; nucleotides outside the gene matches: 12. The CDR3 contains 18 residues. This chain's CDR3 is CASRGGTGGWRSSYEQYF. The CDR3 DNA reads TGTGCCAGCAGAGGTGGGACAGGGGGCTGGAGGAGCTCCTACGAGCAGTACTTC.